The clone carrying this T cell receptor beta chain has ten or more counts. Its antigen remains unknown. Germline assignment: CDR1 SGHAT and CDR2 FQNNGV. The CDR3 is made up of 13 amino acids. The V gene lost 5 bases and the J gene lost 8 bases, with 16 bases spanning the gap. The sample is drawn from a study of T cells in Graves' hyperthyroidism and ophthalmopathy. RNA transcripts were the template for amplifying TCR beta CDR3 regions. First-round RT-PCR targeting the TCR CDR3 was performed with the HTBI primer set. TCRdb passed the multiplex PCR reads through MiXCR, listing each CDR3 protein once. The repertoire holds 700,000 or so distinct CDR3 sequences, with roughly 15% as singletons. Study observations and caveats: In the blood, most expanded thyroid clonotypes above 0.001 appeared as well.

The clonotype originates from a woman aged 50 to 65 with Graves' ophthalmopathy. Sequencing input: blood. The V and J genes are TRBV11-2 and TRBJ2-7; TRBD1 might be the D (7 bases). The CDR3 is CASSAGQNFKQYF. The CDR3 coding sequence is TGTGCCAGCAGCGCGGGACAGAATTTTAAGCAGTACTTC.